A single sample gave rise to the 27 T cell receptor beta chains below, sequenced in a study of regulatory T cells in long-lasting Graves disease. CDR3-region Arm-PCR and iRepertoire HTBI primers produced the TCR beta libraries. TCRdb analysed the multiplex PCR reads with MiXCR anew, one entry per CDR3 protein. The table lists hundreds of thousands of distinct CDR3 sequences, around 15% of them singletons. Regarding time point: newly diagnosed GD, antithyroid drugs for less than 3 months. PBMC-derived RNA was used for the TCR library. These data were likewise used in another study, on T cells in Graves' hyperthyroidism and ophthalmopathy.

The source was peripheral blood mononuclear cells (PBMCs), collected at new diagnosis, from a patient treated with antithyroid drugs. The receptors here all came from a woman aged 25 to 45 with Graves disease.

This clonotype came up many times. For the CDR3, the DNA is TGTGCCTGGAGTGTACCCGGTAACGCTTTCTTT. It yields the protein CAWSVPGNAFF. The chain joins TRBV30 to TRBJ1-1; D remains ambiguous. CDR3 length equals 11 residues. Germline loops: CDR1 GTSNPN, CDR2 SVGIG (reference sequence). Trimming removed 0 bases at V and 11 bases at J, with 10 bases between.

The chain employs TRBV19 and TRBJ1-1; 12 bases fit TRBD1. Losses at the gene ends were 7 bases for V and 7 bases for J; bases not matched to a gene: 13. In germline, CDR1 is LNHDA, CDR2 SQIVND (reference sequence). The CDR3 length is 16 residues. The DNA of the CDR3 is TGTGCCAGTATATCCGGGACAGGGGGCCCACGGGGTGAAGCTTTCTTT. It codes for CASISGTGGPRGEAFF.

This clonotype was seen many times. This sequence joins TRBV3-1 and TRBJ1-6; D is ambiguous. V lost 4 bases and J 6 bases, leaving 10 bases between the germline ends. CDR3 length equals 14 residues. In germline, CDR1 is LGHDT, CDR2 YNNKEL (reference sequence). The chain's CDR3 is CASSLVVSNSPLHF. In DNA, the CDR3 is TGTGCCAGCAGCCTGGTGGTATCTAATTCACCCCTCCACTTT.

Comments on this clonotype: Possible read error: a much larger clone is one base away. J is TRBJ2-7 and V is TRBV10-3; 11 nucleotides align to TRBD1. The CDR3 has 15 residues. Looked up from germline, CDR1 is ENHRY and CDR2 is SYGVKD. The CDR3 is CAISKRTGGDDEQCF. CDR3 coding DNA: TGTGCCATCAGTAAAAGGACAGGGGGCGACGACGAGCAGTGCTTC.

This clonotype was recorded many times. The chain carries TRBV28 and TRBJ2-5, with D possibly matching TRBD1 (6 bases). CDR1 is MDHEN, CDR2 SYDVKM, per germline. The CDR3 has 13 amino acids. V lost 6 bases, J lost 1 base, and 9 bases lay in between. CDR3 in DNA: TGTGCCAGCAGACGGACAGCCCAAGAGACCCAGTACTTC. This gives the protein CASRRTAQETQYF.

This clonotype was counted between two and nine times. This sequence joins TRBV6-1 and TRBJ2-1, with 7 positions matching TRBD2. Germline loops: CDR1 MNHNS, CDR2 SASEGT. The CDR3 extends over 14 amino acids. The J segment lost 5 bases and the V segment lost 5 bases, leaving 6 bases of the junction unmatched. The CDR3 DNA follows: TGTGCCAGCAGTCGGACTAGTTTCAACAATGAGCAGTTCTTC. Translated: CASSRTSFNNEQFF.

The sample holds many counts of this clonotype. The chain combines TRBV2 with TRBJ2-3, with 11 bases lining up with TRBD2. The CDR3 extends over 16 amino acids. Germline loops: CDR1 SNHLY, CDR2 FYNNEI. V dropped 6 bases and J dropped 0; count of bases not matched to a gene: 5. The CDR3 region has the DNA TGTGCCAGCAGCCCGCGGACTAGCGGGAGCACAGATACGCAGTATTTT. Protein: CASSPRTSGSTDTQYF.

This rearrangement joins TRBV5-1 to TRBJ2-1; D uncertain. The V gene's germline CDR1 is SGHRS and CDR2 YFSETQ. V shed 5 bases and J shed 5 bases, with 8 bases lying between them. The CDR3 is made up of 12 amino acids. The CDR3 here is CASRPLNNEQFF. In nucleotides, the CDR3 is TGCGCCAGCAGACCCCTTAACAATGAGCAGTTCTTC. Full variable domain (outside the CDR3, taken from reference TRBV5-1 and TRBJ2-1): KAGVTQTPRYLIKTRGQQVTLSCSPISGHRSVSWYQQTPGQGLQFLFEYFSETQRNKGNFPGRFSGRQFSNSRSEMNVSTLELGDSALYLCASRPLNNEQFFGPGTRLTVL.

This clonotype was found many times. J is TRBJ1-1 and V is TRBV20-1; D is ambiguous. Germline-derived CDR1 and CDR2 are DFQATT and SNEGSKA (reference sequence). Deletions cut 1 base from V and 4 bases from J, with 1 base between. The CDR3 extends over 10 amino acids. CDR3 loop: CSARGTEAFF. The CDR3 DNA reads TGCAGTGCTAGAGGCACTGAAGCTTTCTTT.

The chain carries TRBV30 and TRBJ1-4, with 8 bases aligning to TRBD1. This CDR3 has 14 amino acids. With 2 bases clipped from V and 4 bases from J, the junction kept 3 bases outside the gene matches. Germline assignment: CDR1 GTSNPN and CDR2 SVGIG (reference sequence). The CDR3 region is CAWSIRGLNEKLFF. The CDR3 DNA sequence: TGTGCCTGGAGTATCAGGGGGCTTAATGAAAAACTGTTTTTT.

This chain connects TRBV9 to TRBJ2-5; 9 nucleotides align to TRBD1. Germline V CDR1 and CDR2: SGDLS, YYNGEE. Losses at the gene ends were 3 bases for V and 3 bases for J; bases not matched to a gene: 6. The CDR3 is 15 residues long. CDR3 DNA sequence: TGTGCCAGCAGCGCGGGAAGGACAGGGGAAGAGACCCAGTACTTC. Encoded protein: CASSAGRTGEETQYF.

This clonotype was picked up many times. The chain combines TRBV11-2 with TRBJ1-1; D is possibly TRBD1 (6 bases). Trimming stripped 5 bases from V and 3 bases from J, with 16 bases between. CDR3 length: 15 amino acids. Looked up from germline, CDR1 is SGHAT and CDR2 is FQNNGV. CDR3 in DNA: TGTGCCAGCAGCCCTCACCAGGACAGACACACTGAAGCTTTCTTT. The encoded protein is CASSPHQDRHTEAFF. Full variable domain (remainder filled in from reference TRBV11-2 and TRBJ1-1): EAGVAQSPRYKIIEKRQSVAFWCNPISGHATLYWYQQILGQGPKLLIQFQNNGVVDDSQLPKDRFSAERLKGVDSTLKIQPAKLEDSAVYLCASSPHQDRHTEAFFGQGTRLTVV.

On this clonotype: A much larger clonotype is one base distant, so this may be a read error. The rearrangement uses TRBV2 and TRBJ2-2; TRBD2 is a possible D gene (6 bases). Germline lookup yields CDR1 SNHLY and CDR2 FYNNEI. V was trimmed by 8 bases and J by 6 bases, leaving 16 bases between them. The CDR3 spans 14 residues. CDR3 coding DNA: TGTGCCAGCCGGGAGCACTCGGTCGCCGGGGAGCTGTTTTTT. Translated: CASREHSVAGELFF. The full variable domain, rest sourced from reference TRBV2 and TRBJ2-2, is EPEVTQTPSHQVTQMGQEVILRCVPISNHLYFYWYRQILGQKVEFLVSFYNNEISEKSEIFDDQFSVERPDGSNFTLKIRSTKLEDSAMYFCASREHSVAGELFFGEGSRLTVL.

The chain couples TRBV5-1 to TRBJ2-2; D gene ambiguous. The germline V and J ends were trimmed by 3 bases and 4 bases, with 13 bases remaining between them. The CDR3 has 15 residues. Germline loops: CDR1 SGHRS, CDR2 YFSETQ. The CDR3 DNA reads TGCGCCAGCAGCTCGTCGACGGTTCGCACCGGGGAGCTGTTTTTT. It specifies CASSSSTVRTGELFF.

This chain joins TRBV29-1 and TRBJ1-1, with 7 nucleotides matching TRBD1. V lost 7 bases to trimming and J lost 1 base; unmatched junction nucleotides: 9. This CDR3 has 14 residues. Germline CDR1 reads SQVTM; CDR2 reads ANQGSEA. In DNA form, the CDR3 reads TGCAGCGCTGGAACCGGGACAGCGAACACTGAAGCTTTCTTT. Protein sequence: CSAGTGTANTEAFF.

This clonotype was found many times. The DNA for the CDR3 is TGTGCCAGCAGTGAACCTTTGGGACAGGTATTAGACGAGCAGTACTTC. Translated, it gives CASSEPLGQVLDEQYF. J is TRBJ2-7 and V is TRBV6-1, with TRBD1 identical over 8 bases. Per germline, CDR1 MNHNS and CDR2 SASEGT. This CDR3 region has 16 residues. Losses at the gene ends were 2 bases for V and 5 bases for J; bases not matched to a gene: 11.

This clonotype was seen once. CDR3 coding DNA: TGTGCCTGGATAAGTACAGGGGGGGGCTATGGCTACACCTTC. This encodes CAWISTGGGYGYTF. The chain joins TRBV30 to TRBJ1-2; 8 bases are shared with TRBD1. This CDR3 has 14 residues. In germline, CDR1 is GTSNPN, CDR2 SVGIG (reference sequence). The ends lost 4 bases at V and 4 bases at J; junction bases unmatched: 8.

Comments on this clonotype: A much larger clone differs from this one at a single base, so this may be a read error. The rearrangement uses TRBV6-2 or TRBV6-3 and TRBJ1-5; D gene ambiguous. There are 13 residues in the CDR3. Germline V gene lookup returns CDR1 MNHEY and CDR2 SVGEGT. The CDR3 reads CAGSEVGSQPQHF. The CDR3 DNA follows: TGTGCCGGCAGTGAAGTTGGTAGTCAGCCCCAGCATTTT.

This clonotype was seen just once. V and J are TRBV6-5 and TRBJ2-2, with 9 bases lining up with TRBD1. Trimming at V came to 2 bases and at J to 7 bases, leaving 5 bases not matched to a gene. The V gene's germline CDR1 is MNHEY and CDR2 SVGAGI. The CDR3 extends over 15 amino acids. CDR3 bases: TGTGCCAGCAGTTACGGGACAGGGCTCATCGGGGAGCTGTTTTTT. Translated, it gives CASSYGTGLIGELFF.

This clonotype was observed many times. This chain connects TRBV28 to TRBJ2-1, with 8 bases matching TRBD1. The germline V gene has CDR1 MDHEN and CDR2 SYDVKM. V trimming: 0 bases; J trimming: 9 bases; junction bases outside the gene matches: 7. CDR3 length equals 15 residues. The CDR3 protein is CASSLWTGVPPEQFF. The CDR3 region has the DNA TGTGCCAGCAGTTTATGGACAGGGGTCCCCCCTGAGCAGTTCTTC.

The V and J genes are TRBV27 and TRBJ2-1, with 7 positions matching TRBD2. The CDR3 has 15 amino acids. After removal of 6 bases from V and 7 bases from J, the junction contained 12 bases not matched to a gene. CDR1 is MNHEY and CDR2 is SMNVEV in the germline V gene (reference sequence). The CDR3 DNA follows: TGTGCCAGCAGCCCTGGAGCGGGGTGGGTTAATGAGCAGTTCTTC. The encoded protein is CASSPGAGWVNEQFF.

This clonotype has at least ten counts. This chain joins TRBV2 and TRBJ1-1, with no clear D. CDR1 and CDR2 from the germline V gene are SNHLY and FYNNEI. Trimming took off 7 bases at V and 0 bases at J, with 12 bases between the two ends. The CDR3 totals 14 residues. CDR3 bases: TGTGCCAGCACCCCAAGGAGGTTGAACACTGAAGCTTTCTTT. It yields the protein CASTPRRLNTEAFF.

The rearrangement joins TRBV29-1 to TRBJ2-1; 12 nucleotides line up with TRBD2. Germline V gene lookup returns CDR1 SQVTM and CDR2 ANQGSEA. V was clipped by 4 bases and J by 8 bases; unmatched bases: 3. The CDR3 runs 13 residues. This chain's CDR3 is CSVAGLAGHEQFF. CDR3 in DNA: TGCAGCGTTGCCGGACTAGCGGGACATGAGCAGTTCTTC.

This clonotype appeared many times. This chain joins TRBV6-1 and TRBJ1-1; D ambiguous. In germline, CDR1 is MNHNS, CDR2 SASEGT. The CDR3 sequence is 14 residues long. Trimming cost V 6 bases and J 7 bases, with 18 bases left between them. The CDR3, as DNA: TGTGCCAGCAGCGGAAACTCACCGCCTCTTGAAGCTTTCTTT. This sequence encodes CASSGNSPPLEAFF.

Details on this clonotype: A much more abundant neighbour one base away suggests this may be a read error. The chain is built from TRBV18 and TRBJ2-5; the D call may be TRBD1 or TRBD2 (6 bases each). The V end was cut by 3 bases, the J end by 5 bases, with 19 bases between. The V gene's germline CDR1 is KGHSH and CDR2 LQKENI. This CDR3 has 16 residues. CDR3 amino acids: CASSPPGGDGDETQYF. The CDR3 DNA is TGTGCCAGCTCACCCCCCGGGGGCGATGGAGACGAGACCCAGTACTTC.

V gene TRBV5-1 combines with J gene TRBJ1-5; D uncertain. Germline V gives CDR1 SGHRS, CDR2 YFSETQ. CDR3 length: 14 amino acids. V lost 4 bases and J lost 2, with 10 bases in between. For the CDR3, the DNA is TGCGCCAGCAGCGCGGGGTCGGGCAATCAGCCCCAGCATTTT. This codes for CASSAGSGNQPQHF. Full variable domain (remainder filled in from reference TRBV5-1 and TRBJ1-5): KAGVTQTPRYLIKTRGQQVTLSCSPISGHRSVSWYQQTPGQGLQFLFEYFSETQRNKGNFPGRFSGRQFSNSRSEMNVSTLELGDSALYLCASSAGSGNQPQHFGDGTRLSIL.

In its sample, this clonotype was seen many times. This chain uses TRBV20-1 with TRBJ1-1; D is possibly TRBD1 (6 bases). The V gene's germline CDR1 is DFQATT and CDR2 SNEGSKA (reference sequence). Trimming shortened V by 4 bases and J by 2 bases, and 14 bases separated the two germline ends. CDR3 length: 14 amino acids. CDR3 DNA sequence: TGCAGTGCTACCTCGCCGGGGGCTAACACTGAAGCTTTCTTT. As protein: CSATSPGANTEAFF.